These T cell receptor beta chains were read from a single sample in a study of shared clonotypes between healthy human individuals. The table came from immunoSEQ multiplex PCR; TCRdb's copy has only in-frame clones and leaves some out. The data contain about 2.3 million clones, 85% to 95% of them singletons. Sequenced input: naive CD4+ T cells from PBMCs. Receptors were obtained from a man aged 18 to 35 in good health. Some clones in this sample may be carry-over from other donors' samples. The CDR3 runs from the conserved cysteine through the conserved F or W. The order of the fields is clone size, V gene, J gene, D gene, CDR3 protein, CDR3 DNA. A D gene is named only where the DNA matches it firmly. Clone size, where shown, is once, few, many, or a class for clones that have expanded.

clone size: -; V gene: TRBV6-5; J gene: TRBJ2-3; D gene: TRBD1; CDR3 protein: CASSYDRAPDTQYF; CDR3 DNA: TGTGCCAGCAGTTATGACAGGGCTCCAGATACGCAGTATTTT
clone size: -; V gene: TRBV10-3; J gene: TRBJ2-3; D gene: TRBD1; CDR3 protein: CATGQGTDTQYF; CDR3 DNA: TGTGCCACTGGACAGGGCACAGATACGCAGTATTTT
clone size: -; V gene: TRBV29-1; J gene: TRBJ2-1; D gene: TRBD1; CDR3 protein: CSVEDRGRGSHLRRFF; CDR3 DNA: TGCAGCGTTGAAGATCGCGGCAGGGGGTCCCATTTGCGTCGGTTCTTC
clone size: -; V gene: TRBV7-2; J gene: TRBJ2-7; D gene: -; CDR3 protein: CASSLARVSYEQYF; CDR3 DNA: TGTGCCAGCAGCTTAGCTAGGGTGTCCTACGAGCAGTACTTC
clone size: -; V gene: TRBV10-3; J gene: TRBJ1-4; D gene: TRBD1; CDR3 protein: CAISESDRGLDEKLFF; CDR3 DNA: TGTGCCATCAGTGAGTCGGACAGGGGTTTGGATGAAAAACTGTTTTTT
clone size: -; V gene: TRBV7-2; J gene: TRBJ2-5; D gene: -; CDR3 protein: CASSLTFSEETQYF; CDR3 DNA: TGTGCCAGCAGCTTAACGTTCAGCGAAGAGACCCAGTACTTC
clone size: few; V gene: TRBV5-1; J gene: TRBJ2-7; D gene: -; CDR3 protein: CASSITGIREQYF; CDR3 DNA: TGCGCCAGCAGCATTACGGGGATCAGGGAGCAGTACTTC
clone size: -; V gene: TRBV29-1; J gene: TRBJ1-1; D gene: -; CDR3 protein: CSVRQAYTEAFF; CDR3 DNA: TGCAGCGTTCGACAGGCGTACACTGAAGCTTTCTTT
clone size: once; V gene: TRBV5-1; J gene: TRBJ1-3; D gene: TRBD1; CDR3 protein: CASSPGTGNSGNTIYF; CDR3 DNA: TGCGCCAGCAGCCCGGGGACAGGGAACTCTGGAAACACCATATATTTT
clone size: -; V gene: TRBV28; J gene: TRBJ2-7; D gene: -; CDR3 protein: CASSASTGTESSYEQYF; CDR3 DNA: TGTGCCAGCAGTGCCTCTACCGGGACCGAGAGCTCCTACGAGCAGTACTTC
clone size: -; V gene: TRBV9; J gene: TRBJ2-2; D gene: -; CDR3 protein: CASSVEGGRTGELFF; CDR3 DNA: TGTGCCAGCAGCGTAGAGGGCGGGCGCACCGGGGAGCTGTTTTTT
clone size: -; V gene: TRBV11-2; J gene: TRBJ2-2; D gene: TRBD1; CDR3 protein: CASRKTGGATGELFF; CDR3 DNA: TGTGCCAGCAGAAAAACAGGGGGAGCTACCGGGGAGCTGTTTTTT
clone size: -; V gene: TRBV19; J gene: TRBJ1-1; D gene: TRBD1; CDR3 protein: CASSMGRGSTEAFF; CDR3 DNA: TGTGCCAGTAGTATGGGCAGGGGGAGCACTGAAGCTTTCTTT
clone size: -; V gene: TRBV28; J gene: TRBJ1-2; D gene: -; CDR3 protein: CASTTSSTAGLYGYTF; CDR3 DNA: TGTGCCAGCACTACCTCCTCGACTGCCGGGCTCTATGGCTACACCTTC
clone size: -; V gene: TRBV6-6; J gene: TRBJ2-1; D gene: TRBD2; CDR3 protein: CASSDSGSSYNEQFF; CDR3 DNA: TGTGCCAGCAGTGATAGCGGGAGTTCCTACAATGAGCAGTTCTTC
clone size: -; V gene: TRBV10-3; J gene: TRBJ1-4; D gene: -; CDR3 protein: CAISRTAVPNEKLFF; CDR3 DNA: TGTGCCATCAGCCGGACAGCGGTTCCTAATGAAAAACTGTTTTTT
clone size: -; V gene: TRBV11-3; J gene: TRBJ2-5; D gene: -; CDR3 protein: CASSQGRPGTQYF; CDR3 DNA: TGTGCCAGCAGCCAAGGGCGACCGGGGACCCAGTACTTC
clone size: -; V gene: TRBV30; J gene: TRBJ2-1; D gene: -; CDR3 protein: CAWSTGSYNEQFF; CDR3 DNA: TGTGCCTGGAGTACGGGCTCCTACAATGAGCAGTTCTTC
clone size: -; V gene: TRBV2; J gene: TRBJ1-3; D gene: TRBD1; CDR3 protein: CASSYLGTGTSGNTIYF; CDR3 DNA: TGTGCCAGCAGTTATCTCGGGACAGGGACCTCTGGAAACACCATATATTTT
clone size: -; V gene: TRBV15; J gene: TRBJ1-5; D gene: -; CDR3 protein: CATSRGQHSNQPQHF; CDR3 DNA: TGTGCCACCAGCAGAGGGCAGCATAGCAATCAGCCCCAGCATTTT
clone size: few; V gene: TRBV6-5; J gene: TRBJ1-1; D gene: -; CDR3 protein: CASYTSPDSTEAFF; CDR3 DNA: TGTGCCAGCTATACAAGTCCGGACAGCACTGAAGCTTTCTTT
clone size: -; V gene: TRBV4-2; J gene: TRBJ2-5; D gene: -; CDR3 protein: CASSQGTCGKTQYF; CDR3 DNA: TGTGCCAGCAGCCAAGGGACATGTGGGAAGACCCAGTACTTC
clone size: -; V gene: TRBV27; J gene: TRBJ1-4; D gene: -; CDR3 protein: CASSLGKGQTHEKLFF; CDR3 DNA: TGTGCCAGCAGTTTGGGGAAGGGACAAACGCATGAAAAACTGTTTTTT
clone size: -; V gene: TRBV13; J gene: TRBJ2-2; D gene: TRBD2; CDR3 protein: CASSLVGGTSGGPGELFF; CDR3 DNA: TGTGCCAGCAGCTTAGTAGGAGGCACATCGGGAGGTCCCGGGGAGCTGTTTTTT
clone size: -; V gene: TRBV2; J gene: TRBJ2-5; D gene: -; CDR3 protein: CASSEGAQETQYF; CDR3 DNA: TGTGCCAGCAGTGAAGGAGCCCAAGAGACCCAGTACTTC
clone size: -; V gene: TRBV5-1; J gene: TRBJ2-1; D gene: -; CDR3 protein: CASSLLSGVDNEQFF; CDR3 DNA: TGCGCCAGCAGCTTGTTGTCAGGGGTTGACAATGAGCAGTTCTTC
clone size: -; V gene: TRBV27; J gene: TRBJ1-5; D gene: TRBD1; CDR3 protein: CASSYRGARGPQHF; CDR3 DNA: TGTGCCAGCAGTTACAGGGGCGCGCGGGGGCCCCAGCATTTT
clone size: -; V gene: TRBV30; J gene: TRBJ1-3; D gene: -; CDR3 protein: CAWITAGNTIYF; CDR3 DNA: TGTGCCTGGATTACCGCTGGAAACACCATATATTTT
clone size: -; V gene: TRBV28; J gene: TRBJ2-7; D gene: -; CDR3 protein: CAGAGRKKGGEQYF; CDR3 DNA: TGTGCCGGGGCTGGACGGAAAAAGGGGGGCGAGCAGTACTTC
clone size: -; V gene: TRBV11-2; J gene: TRBJ2-7; D gene: -; CDR3 protein: CASSPSHRTYEQYF; CDR3 DNA: TGTGCCAGCAGCCCGTCCCACCGGACCTACGAGCAGTACTTC
clone size: -; V gene: TRBV5-1; J gene: TRBJ1-1; D gene: -; CDR3 protein: CASSFTGYTEAFF; CDR3 DNA: TGCGCCAGCAGCTTTACAGGTTACACTGAAGCTTTCTTT
clone size: -; V gene: TRBV28; J gene: TRBJ2-5; D gene: -; CDR3 protein: CASSLGNRQETQYF; CDR3 DNA: TGTGCCAGCAGTTTAGGTAACAGACAAGAGACCCAGTACTTC
clone size: -; V gene: TRBV28; J gene: TRBJ1-2; D gene: TRBD1; CDR3 protein: CASSLRYRGNYGYTF; CDR3 DNA: TGTGCCAGCAGCCTTAGGTACAGGGGTAACTATGGCTACACCTTC
clone size: -; V gene: TRBV6-5; J gene: TRBJ1-3; D gene: -; CDR3 protein: CASSSFSGNTIYF; CDR3 DNA: TGTGCCAGCAGTTCCTTCAGTGGAAACACCATATATTTT
clone size: -; V gene: TRBV5-1; J gene: TRBJ2-7; D gene: TRBD2; CDR3 protein: CASSLAASGRATYEQYF; CDR3 DNA: TGCGCCAGCAGCTTGGCGGCTAGCGGGAGAGCGACCTACGAGCAGTACTTC
clone size: -; V gene: TRBV6-6; J gene: TRBJ2-7; D gene: -; CDR3 protein: CASSYSSGFYEQYF; CDR3 DNA: TGTGCCAGCAGTTACTCGAGTGGGTTCTACGAGCAGTACTTC
clone size: -; V gene: TRBV29-1; J gene: TRBJ2-2; D gene: -; CDR3 protein: CSVSGIAGELFF; CDR3 DNA: TGCAGCGTTAGCGGAATAGCCGGGGAGCTGTTTTTT
clone size: -; V gene: TRBV19; J gene: TRBJ1-3; D gene: -; CDR3 protein: CASRAPGTLGSGNTIYF; CDR3 DNA: TGTGCCAGTAGAGCCCCAGGCACTCTTGGCTCTGGAAACACCATATATTTT
clone size: -; V gene: TRBV2; J gene: TRBJ2-7; D gene: TRBD2; CDR3 protein: CASTRRGSGSSYEQYF; CDR3 DNA: TGTGCCAGCACTCGAAGGGGTAGCGGGTCCTCCTACGAGCAGTACTTC
clone size: once; V gene: TRBV5-1; J gene: TRBJ2-5; D gene: TRBD1; CDR3 protein: CASSSGTGGETQYF; CDR3 DNA: TGCGCCAGCAGCAGCGGGACAGGGGGGGAGACCCAGTACTTC
clone size: -; V gene: TRBV28; J gene: TRBJ2-2; D gene: TRBD1; CDR3 protein: CASRDRGPPGELFF; CDR3 DNA: TGTGCCAGCAGGGACAGGGGGCCCCCCGGGGAGCTGTTTTTT
clone size: -; V gene: TRBV7-6; J gene: TRBJ2-1; D gene: TRBD2; CDR3 protein: CASSLKTSGTYNEQFF; CDR3 DNA: TGTGCCAGCAGCTTAAAGACTAGCGGTACATACAATGAGCAGTTCTTC
clone size: -; V gene: TRBV7-9; J gene: TRBJ2-1; D gene: -; CDR3 protein: CASSLSYNEQFF; CDR3 DNA: TGTGCCAGCAGCTTAAGCTACAATGAGCAGTTCTTC
clone size: -; V gene: TRBV29-1; J gene: TRBJ2-3; D gene: -; CDR3 protein: CSVGRAGGITDTQYF; CDR3 DNA: TGCAGCGTTGGGAGGGCAGGGGGGATAACAGATACGCAGTATTTT
clone size: -; V gene: TRBV27; J gene: TRBJ1-2; D gene: -; CDR3 protein: CASSPAGASYGYTF; CDR3 DNA: TGTGCCAGCAGCCCTGCGGGGGCGTCCTATGGCTACACCTTC